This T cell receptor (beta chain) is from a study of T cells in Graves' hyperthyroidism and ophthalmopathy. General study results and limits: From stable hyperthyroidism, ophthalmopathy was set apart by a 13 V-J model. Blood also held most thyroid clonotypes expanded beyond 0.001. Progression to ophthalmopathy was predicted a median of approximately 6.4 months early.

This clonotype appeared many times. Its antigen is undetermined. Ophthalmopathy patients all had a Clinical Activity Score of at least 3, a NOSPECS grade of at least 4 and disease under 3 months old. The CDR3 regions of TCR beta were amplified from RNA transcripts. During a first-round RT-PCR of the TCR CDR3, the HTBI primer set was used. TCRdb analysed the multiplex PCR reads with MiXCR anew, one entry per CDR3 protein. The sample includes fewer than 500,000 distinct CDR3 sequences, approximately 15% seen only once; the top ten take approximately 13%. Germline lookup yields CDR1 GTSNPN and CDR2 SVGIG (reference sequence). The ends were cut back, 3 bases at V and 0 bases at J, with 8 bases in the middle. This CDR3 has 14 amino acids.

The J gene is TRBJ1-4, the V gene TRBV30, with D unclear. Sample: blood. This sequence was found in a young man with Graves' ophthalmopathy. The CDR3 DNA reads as TGTGCCTGGAGAGGCGGTGCAACTAATGAAAAACTGTTTTTT. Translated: CAWRGGATNEKLFF.